This entry describes one TCR beta chain. This sample was taken from a study of beta chain features in type 1 diabetes. Of the isolated RNA, all was reverse transcribed, and so the sequenced material was expressed TCRB transcripts. Assay used: immunoSEQ multiplex PCR; TCRdb lists only in-frame clones, some missing. The sample holds 70,000 to 95,000 clones, around a third seen once. Material: stem cell memory CD4+ T cells from blood. This receptor was taken from a woman under 30 in good health.

CDR3 in DNA: TGTGCCTGGAACGGCGGGAGAGGGGATGATGAGCAGTTCTTC. Protein sequence: CAWNGGRGDDEQFF. The rearrangement links TRBV30 to TRBJ2-1; 7 positions agree with TRBD2. CDR3 size: 14 residues. Germline-derived CDR1 and CDR2 are GTSNPN and SVGIG (reference sequence). The V and J ends lost 4 bases and 8 bases, in that order; junction bases with no gene match: 11.